This T cell receptor (beta chain) comes out of a study of OX40 agonist ivuxolimab in advanced cancers. Broadly, across the study: Ivuxolimab was a fully human IgG2 agonistic monoclonal antibody targeting the costimulatory receptor OX40 (CD134). Intravenous ivuxolimab was administered to patients every 2 weeks at six dose levels: 0.01, 0.1, 0.3, 1.5, 3 and 10 mg/kg. Among the 50 to 55 dose-escalation patients, approximately 20 had hepatocellular carcinoma, 15 or so melanoma, 9 renal cell carcinoma and 9 head and neck cancer. A male proportion of nearly 85% and a mean age of 60 years, ranging from about 23 to 79, were recorded for the dose-escalation cohort. Patients were allowed to have had prior anti-PD-1, anti-PD-L1 or anti-CTLA-4 therapy, and more than 35% of the dose-escalation patients had been treated with checkpoint inhibitors. Partial responses occurred in three dose-escalation patients: two with cutaneous melanoma and one with hepatocellular carcinoma. Peripheral TCRbeta sequencing was intended to test whether TCR sequence diversity was altered and clonal T-cell expansion was caused by ivuxolimab. The monotherapy dose-escalation portion (N of about 50 patients) of the phase I ivuxolimab trial is reported in the paper. General study outcomes and caveats: The antigen specificity of the clonally expanded peripheral T cells was not determined. Low levels of normalized T-cell clonal expansion were also shown by some nonresponding patients. Partial responders in the 0.1-3.0 mg/kg groups had among the lowest normalized peripheral clonal expansion, especially among CD8+ T cells. At doses of 0.1 to 3.0 mg/kg, clonal expansion of both CD4+ and CD8+ blood T cells was observed from baseline to week 6. After ivuxolimab, expanded clones were on average more numerous among CD8+ T cells than among CD4+ T cells.

The trial excluded patients who had a history of autoimmune disease or who were on systemic immunosuppression. In every dose cohort, peripheral blood was drawn for TCR sequencing at baseline, cycle 4 day 1, and cycle 7 day 1. Samples were obtained from an open-label, multicenter, first-in-human phase I dose-escalation trial of ivuxolimab. Adults with locally advanced or metastatic melanoma, renal cell carcinoma, hepatocellular carcinoma or head and neck squamous cell carcinoma were enrolled in the trial. Before TCR sequencing, CD4+ and CD8+ T cells were separately sorted from peripheral blood. For sequencing of the TCRbeta CDR3 region, genomic DNA was extracted from the sorted cells. TCRbeta CDR3 regions were sequenced using the immunoSEQ Assay. Not all clones reach the TCRdb copy of this immuneACCESS table, which keeps in-frame sequences only. Checked studies attribute under half of the gap to unresolved V genes and leave the rest unexplained. This sample lists 70,000 or so clones; roughly four fifths were detected once. The ten largest clones take up roughly a tenth of the sample.

According to the germline V gene (reference sequence), CDR1 reads GTSNPN and CDR2 reads SVGIG. Germline trimming amounts to 6 bases on V and 8 bases on J, with 12 as the count of junction bases outside the gene matches. The CDR3 starts with the cysteine, ends with the phenylalanine, and has 14 residues. The DNA shown is the 42-base CDR3, in frame from base 1. A note on this clone: The antigen this receptor binds is unknown. Base qualities are not at hand, and no much larger clone is one base apart.

The sample in question was CD4+ or CD8+ T cells sorted from blood, obtained in a trial of the OX40 agonist ivuxolimab. The TCR originated in an adult with an advanced solid tumor such as melanoma, head and neck, liver or kidney cancer. This receptor chain uses TRBV30 and TRBJ1-3; the central 8 bases match TRBD1. The nucleotide sequence is given as TGTGCCTGCCCATTCAGGGGGCAGGGAGACACCATATATTTT. The translation is CACPFRGQGDTIYF.